These 32 T cell receptor beta chains share one sample of origin, sequenced in a study of cytomegalovirus exposure and HLA in healthy donors. The PCR was carried out with 60 Vbeta primers and 13 Jbeta primers. Profiled with immunoSEQ multiplex PCR; TCRdb holds only in-frame clones, not every one. The data hold some 150,000 clones, with around 79% observed a single time. Sequenced sample: PBMCs. The receptors stem from a woman aged 25 to 39 in good health and CMV-seronegative.

The chain uses TRBV7-2 and TRBJ1-4; D is unresolved. The CDR3 is 12 amino acids. Germline CDR1 SGHTA, CDR2 FQGNSA. The V end was cut by 2 bases, the J end by 15 bases, with 13 bases between. The CDR3 spells CASSLSGGIVFF. The CDR3 DNA reads as TGTGCCAGCAGCTTATCAGGCGGGATCGTGTTTTTT.

The chain couples TRBV5-1 to TRBJ1-1; 8 positions agree with TRBD1. Trimming at V came to 4 bases and at J to 4 bases, leaving 12 bases not matched to a gene. The CDR3 contains 16 residues. The germline V gene has CDR1 SGHRS and CDR2 YFSETQ. The CDR3 reads CASSPLGTGGRTEAFF. The DNA for the CDR3 is TGCGCCAGCAGCCCCCTCGGAACAGGGGGACGCACTGAAGCTTTCTTT.

The chain has TRBV7-8 and TRBJ1-1; a weak D match, TRBD1 (6 bases). Germline CDR1 SGHVS, CDR2 FQNEAQ. V gave up 2 bases and J gave up 1 base, with 8 bases separating them. The CDR3 length is 14 residues. DNA for the CDR3: TGTGCCAGCAGCTTACGGGGGGCGAACACTGAAGCTTTCTTT. Encoded protein: CASSLRGANTEAFF.

This CDR3 is CSASRGPRQYF. The CDR3 DNA sequence: TGCAGTGCTAGTAGGGGGCCAAGGCAGTACTTC. The rearrangement uses TRBV20-1 and TRBJ2-7; 7 nucleotides agree with TRBD1. Trimming removed 3 bases from V and 9 bases from J; junction bases left unmatched: 5. CDR1 and CDR2 from the germline V gene are DFQATT and SNEGSKA (reference sequence). This CDR3 is built from 11 residues.

The table lists this clone with a few counts. The V call is TRBV6-1, the J call TRBJ2-5; TRBD2 agrees at 7 bases. CDR1 and CDR2 from the germline V gene are MNHNS and SASEGT. V lost 7 bases and J lost 4; bases outside the gene matches: 9. The CDR3 loop spans 14 amino acids. CDR3 amino acids: CASNLGGVGETQYF. For the CDR3, the DNA is TGTGCCAGCAACTTGGGGGGGGTTGGAGAGACCCAGTACTTC.

This clone was detected only once. The genes are TRBV4-1 and TRBJ1-1; D may be TRBD1 (5 bases). Per the germline V gene, CDR1 is MGHRA and CDR2 is YSYEKL. V was pared by 0 bases and J by 10 bases, with 21 bases between. The CDR3 loop spans 16 amino acids. The CDR3 DNA is TGCGCCAGCAGCCAAGATCCTGCGGGGCGGCACCTTAGAGCTTTCTTT. Protein product: CASSQDPAGRHLRAFF.

V usage is TRBV9 and J usage is TRBJ2-2, with a weak D call TRBD2 (7 bases). V shed 0 bases and J shed 5 bases, with 11 bases lying between them. The CDR3 extends over 15 amino acids. In germline, CDR1 is SGDLS, CDR2 YYNGEE. The CDR3 spells CASSVGGGGTGELFF. CDR3 DNA: TGTGCCAGCAGCGTAGGAGGGGGGGGGACCGGGGAGCTGTTTTTT.

The chain employs TRBV9 and TRBJ2-5; D is uncertain. The CDR3 covers 15 residues. Germline V gives CDR1 SGDLS, CDR2 YYNGEE. Between the trimmed V and J ends, which lost 0 bases and 0 bases, there was a span of 9 bases. The CDR3 protein is CASSVAGRYQETQYF. In nucleotides, the CDR3 is TGTGCCAGCAGCGTAGCCGGCAGGTACCAAGAGACCCAGTACTTC.

The gene calls are TRBV18 and TRBJ1-1; the match to TRBD1 covers 10 bases. Unmatched junction bases numbered 2, after V lost 3 bases and J lost 4 bases. Per germline, CDR1 KGHSH and CDR2 LQKENI. This CDR3 is 14 amino acids long. The CDR3 coding sequence is TGTGCCAGCTCACCGACAGGGGGCAGCACTGAAGCTTTCTTT. Translation: CASSPTGGSTEAFF.

V is TRBV6-5 and J is TRBJ2-1, with D perhaps matching TRBD1 (5 bases). The V and J ends lost 4 bases and 4 bases respectively, with 11 bases between them. The CDR3 runs 14 residues. Germline V gene data show CDR1 as MNHEY and CDR2 as SVGAGI. The CDR3 DNA is TGTGCCAGCAGTTGGGGCAGTTGGTACAATGAGCAGTTCTTC. Encoded protein: CASSWGSWYNEQFF.

The chain links TRBV5-4 to TRBJ1-3; TRBD1 matches at 10 bases. Germline V CDR1 and CDR2: SGHNT, YYREEE (reference sequence). Trimming cost V 3 bases and J 2 bases; bases outside gene matches: 5. The CDR3 contains 16 residues. CDR3 in amino acids: CASSSRTGGTGNTIYF. In nucleotides, the CDR3 is TGTGCCAGCAGCTCCCGGACAGGGGGAACTGGAAACACCATATATTTT. The full variable domain, its missing parts supplied by reference TRBV5-4 and TRBJ1-3, is ETGVTQSPTHLIKTRGQQVTLRCSSQSGHNTVSWYQQALGQGPQFIFQYYREEENGRGNFPPRFSGLQFPNYSSELNVNALELDDSALYLCASSSRTGGTGNTIYFGEGSWLTVV.

The chain joins TRBV2 to TRBJ1-2; D gene uncertain. Trimming took off 7 bases at V and 8 bases at J, with 17 bases between the two ends. From germline, CDR1 is SNHLY and CDR2 FYNNEI. CDR3 length equals 13 residues. The CDR3 nucleotides read TGTGCCAGCATCCAAGGCGGCTACGAGGGCTACACCTTC. This gives the protein CASIQGGYEGYTF.

CDR3: CASSLSDETQYF. The CDR3 DNA follows: TGTGCCAGCAGCTTAAGCGACGAGACCCAGTACTTC. This rearrangement joins TRBV11-2 to TRBJ2-5; unclear D gene. Trimming left V 2 bases short and J 5 bases short, with 6 bases between. Germline values: CDR1 SGHAT, CDR2 FQNNGV. The CDR3 is 12 amino acids. The full variable domain, rest sourced from reference TRBV11-2 and TRBJ2-5, is EAGVAQSPRYKIIEKRQSVAFWCNPISGHATLYWYQQILGQGPKLLIQFQNNGVVDDSQLPKDRFSAERLKGVDSTLKIQPAKLEDSAVYLCASSLSDETQYFGPGTRLLVL.

This chain joins TRBV5-1 and TRBJ2-1; 13 nucleotides align to TRBD2. The germline gives CDR1 SGHRS, CDR2 YFSETQ. There are 16 residues in the CDR3. V was clipped by 3 bases and J by 3 bases; unmatched bases: 3. The CDR3 region is CASSSGTSGDYNEQFF. The CDR3 DNA sequence: TGCGCCAGCAGCTCCGGGACTAGCGGGGACTACAATGAGCAGTTCTTC. Looking up the rest from reference TRBV5-1 and TRBJ2-1 gives the full variable domain: KAGVTQTPRYLIKTRGQQVTLSCSPISGHRSVSWYQQTPGQGLQFLFEYFSETQRNKGNFPGRFSGRQFSNSRSEMNVSTLELGDSALYLCASSSGTSGDYNEQFFGPGTRLTVL.

V usage is TRBV5-1 and J usage is TRBJ1-2, with 9 bases aligning to TRBD1. This CDR3 spans 14 amino acids. Germline CDR1 reads SGHRS; CDR2 reads YFSETQ. With V trimmed by 3 bases and J by 7 bases, 7 bases remained unmatched. CDR3 bases: TGCGCCAGCAGCTCAGGGACAGGGTCGACTGGCTACACCTTC. Its translation is CASSSGTGSTGYTF.

The V call is TRBV7-2, the J call TRBJ2-3, with D possibly being TRBD2 (6 bases). Trimming stripped 2 bases from V and 0 bases from J, with 18 bases between. Germline V gene lookup returns CDR1 SGHTA and CDR2 FQGNSA. CDR3 length: 18 amino acids. The CDR3 is CASSLHGRGGSSTDTQYF. Written as DNA, the CDR3 is TGTGCCAGCAGCTTACATGGTCGGGGAGGCTCTAGCACAGATACGCAGTATTTT.

The gene calls are TRBV5-1 and TRBJ2-5; 9 nucleotides align to TRBD2. The CDR3 covers 16 residues. CDR1 is SGHRS, CDR2 YFSETQ, per germline. V lost 4 bases to trimming and J lost 2 bases; unmatched junction nucleotides: 9. In DNA form, the CDR3 reads TGCGCCAGCAGCCCCCTGGGCGGGGGGGCTCAAGAGACCCAGTACTTC. Translating it yields CASSPLGGGAQETQYF.

This chain links TRBV15 with TRBJ1-4; the D gene is possibly TRBD1 (6 bases). Looked up from germline, CDR1 is LNHNV and CDR2 is YYDKDF (reference sequence). V was cut by 2 bases and J by 4 bases, with 17 bases left in between. This CDR3 comprises 17 residues. Here the CDR3 reads CATSRLGGGDLNEKLFF. DNA of the CDR3: TGTGCCACCAGCAGATTAGGGGGAGGGGACCTTAATGAAAAACTGTTTTTT.

This clone turned up a few times. The rearrangement joins TRBV2 to TRBJ1-6; a weak D match, TRBD1 (6 bases). This CDR3 is built from 16 residues. Germline values: CDR1 SNHLY, CDR2 FYNNEI. Trimming pared 5 bases from V and 6 bases from J, leaving 17 bases between. Here the CDR3 reads CASSPNSGAFNSPLHF. In DNA, the CDR3 is TGTGCCAGCAGTCCGAATTCAGGGGCTTTTAATTCACCCCTCCACTTT. Based on the CDR3 plus reference TRBV2 and TRBJ1-6, the full variable domain is EPEVTQTPSHQVTQMGQEVILRCVPISNHLYFYWYRQILGQKVEFLVSFYNNEISEKSEIFDDQFSVERPDGSNFTLKIRSTKLEDSAMYFCASSPNSGAFNSPLHFGNGTRLTVT.

This chain links TRBV6-6 with TRBJ1-2; D gene unclear. V shed 2 bases and J shed 0 bases, with 13 bases lying between them. CDR1 is MNHNY and CDR2 is SVGAGI in the germline V gene (reference sequence). CDR3 size: 16 residues. In DNA, the CDR3 is TGTGCCAGCAGTTACGGGTCGGGGAATTCTAACTATGGCTACACCTTC. It specifies CASSYGSGNSNYGYTF.

The chain recombines TRBV7-3 with TRBJ1-1; TRBD1 is a possible D gene (5 bases). The CDR3 totals 14 residues. CDR1 is SGHTA and CDR2 is FQGTGA in the germline V gene. With 8 bases removed from V and 1 base from J, the gap between germline ends came to 14 bases. CDR3 nucleotide sequence: TGTGCCAGCGCGGGGGACTCCCGGAACACTGAAGCTTTCTTT. Translating gives CASAGDSRNTEAFF.

The chain links TRBV6-5 to TRBJ2-3, with D possibly matching TRBD2 (6 bases). The CDR3 has 13 amino acids. Germline V gene sequence: CDR1 MNHEY, CDR2 SVGAGI. Trimming took 6 bases from V and 5 from J, leaving 12 bases between them. CDR3 region: CASSRDSGDTQYF. The CDR3 DNA reads TGTGCCAGCAGCCGGGACTCAGGAGATACGCAGTATTTT.

This chain links TRBV11-3 with TRBJ2-3, with TRBD2 matching over 12 bases. V shed 3 bases, J shed 3 bases, and the junction held 7 bases outside the gene matches. This CDR3 comprises 17 residues. Germline assignment: CDR1 SGHNT and CDR2 YENEEA. CDR3 protein: CASSLSRLAGDTDTQYF. The CDR3 DNA is TGTGCCAGCAGCTTGTCTAGACTAGCGGGAGATACAGATACGCAGTATTTT.

The genes are TRBV6-6 and TRBJ1-2; TRBD1 is a possible D gene (5 bases). The CDR3 spans 13 residues. Germline CDR1 reads MNHNY; CDR2 reads SVGAGI (reference sequence). Trimming pared 6 bases from V and 2 bases from J, leaving 10 bases between. The CDR3 loop is CASSPGLNYGYTF. CDR3 DNA sequence: TGTGCCAGCAGCCCAGGGTTAAACTATGGCTACACCTTC.

The J gene is TRBJ1-1, the V gene TRBV18; no reliable D call. The CDR3 is 14 amino acids. Trimming removed 3 bases at V and 1 base at J, with 9 bases between. CDR1 is KGHSH, CDR2 LQKENI, per germline. The CDR3 DNA is TGTGCCAGCTCACCTTCTCGACAGAACACTGAAGCTTTCTTT. Its protein is CASSPSRQNTEAFF.

V gene TRBV28 combines with J gene TRBJ2-3, with D perhaps matching TRBD2 (5 bases). This CDR3 is 14 amino acids long. The ends were cut back, 4 bases at V and 7 bases at J, with 15 bases in the middle. Germline V gene lookup returns CDR1 MDHEN and CDR2 SYDVKM. CDR3 nucleotide sequence: TGTGCCAGCAGTTCCCCATCGACTACTCATACGCAGTATTTT. Translation gives CASSSPSTTHTQYF.

The chain combines TRBV2 with TRBJ2-5; 9 positions agree with TRBD1. The CDR3 runs 14 residues. CDR1 and CDR2 from the germline V gene are SNHLY and FYNNEI. V shed 6 bases, J shed 5 bases, and the junction held 7 bases outside the gene matches. The CDR3 reads CASSEDRGTETQYF. The CDR3 bases are TGTGCCAGCAGCGAGGACAGGGGTACCGAGACCCAGTACTTC.

This chain joins TRBV7-6 and TRBJ2-5; D perhaps matches TRBD2 (6 bases). V lost 3 bases and J 5 bases, leaving 19 bases between the germline ends. Germline V lookup: CDR1 SGHVS, CDR2 FNYEAQ. The CDR3 has 16 amino acids. The CDR3: CASSFGGSQVGETQYF. The CDR3 DNA reads as TGTGCCAGCAGCTTTGGAGGGTCTCAAGTTGGCGAGACCCAGTACTTC.

The genes are TRBV29-1 and TRBJ2-7, with TRBD1 as a possible D gene (5 bases). Trimming shortened V by 3 bases and J by 1 base, and 10 bases separated the two germline ends. Germline CDR1 is SQVTM and CDR2 is ANQGSEA. This CDR3 is 13 amino acids long. The CDR3 loop reads CSVEMGPSYEQYF. Here the CDR3 DNA reads TGCAGCGTTGAGATGGGGCCGTCCTACGAGCAGTACTTC.

This chain connects TRBV6-1 to TRBJ1-1; D remains ambiguous. Germline CDR1 is MNHNS and CDR2 is SASEGT. CDR3 length: 13 amino acids. Trimming left V 2 bases short and J 1 base short, with 5 bases between. DNA of the CDR3: TGTGCCAGCAGTGAACACAAGAACACTGAAGCTTTCTTT. As protein: CASSEHKNTEAFF.

The sample holds one count of this clone. V usage is TRBV14 and J usage is TRBJ2-7; TRBD1 agrees at 11 bases. Unmatched junction bases numbered 13, after V lost 3 bases and J lost 6 bases. The CDR3 runs to 17 residues. Per the germline V gene, CDR1 is SGHDN and CDR2 is FVKESK. The CDR3 here is CASSQFRGTGGFGEQYF. The CDR3 nucleotides are TGTGCCAGCAGCCAGTTCCGAGGGACAGGGGGTTTCGGCGAGCAGTACTTC.

This clone was observed a single time. V gene TRBV9 combines with J gene TRBJ2-2; D is possibly TRBD2 (6 bases). The CDR3 loop spans 15 amino acids. In germline, CDR1 is SGDLS, CDR2 YYNGEE. V shed 4 bases and J shed 5 bases, with 15 bases lying between them. The CDR3 here is CASSQTEGWTGELFF. CDR3 nucleotide sequence: TGTGCCAGCAGCCAGACGGAGGGATGGACCGGGGAGCTGTTTTTT.